This T cell receptor beta chain was documented in a study of cytomegalovirus exposure and HLA in healthy donors. Overall study results and limits: An apparent linkage of common viral pathogens to several of the most significant clusters emerged in a later analysis. Reports state that TCR beta sequences accurately predicted most subjects' HLA-A and HLA-B alleles. When a later analysis was performed, an Asian-associated ancestry cluster reportedly had fewer N-insertions than the approximately 690-donor mean.

The PCR used 60 Vbeta and 13 Jbeta primers. Method: immunoSEQ multiplex PCR; TCRdb's copy keeps in-frame clones and lacks some. The table has around 92,000 clones, around 79% seen once; the top ten hold roughly 15%. The CDR3 is 16 residues long. Trimming pared 2 bases from V and 0 bases from J, leaving 11 bases between. In germline, CDR1 is KGHSH, CDR2 LQKENI. A word on this clone: The antigen remains undetermined.

This clonotype was obtained from a woman in her 70s in good health and CMV-seropositive. V is TRBV18 and J is TRBJ1-3; D is unclear. The sequenced material came from PBMCs. CDR3 DNA: TGTGCCAGCTCACCATCGAATGTGGCCTCTGGAAACACCATATATTTT. Translated: CASSPSNVASGNTIYF. The entire variable domain, with the rest obtained from reference TRBV18 and TRBJ1-3, is as follows: NAGVMQNPRHLVRRRGQEARLRCSPMKGHSHVYWYRQLPEEGLKFMVYLQKENIIDESGMPKERFSAEFPKEGPSILRIQQVVRGDSAAYFCASSPSNVASGNTIYFGEGSWLTVV.